This record concerns one TCR beta chain sequence. This specimen belongs to a study of blood T cell repertoires in COVID-19. Study-wide context: Material from acute and convalescent COVID-19 was sourced from the United States, Italy and Spain. PBMCs, B-cell-depleted T cells, or T cells were the source of the cDNA or gDNA that made up the material.

Trimming cost V 3 bases and J 5 bases, with 13 bases left between them. Germline CDR1 and CDR2: MNHEY and SMNVEV (reference sequence). This CDR3 region has 14 residues. This table comes from immunoSEQ multiplex PCR, and its TCRdb copy is limited to in-frame clones, with some not included. This sample has over 350,000 clones, with around 89% found just once. This TCR was recovered from a woman in her 30s with acute COVID-19. The chain links TRBV27 to TRBJ2-5, with D perhaps TRBD2 (5 bases). Material: PBMCs or T cells enriched from blood (not recorded which). This CDR3 is CASSLRPRGETQYF. The CDR3 DNA sequence: TGTGCCAGCAGTTTGCGCCCGAGAGGGGAGACCCAGTACTTC.